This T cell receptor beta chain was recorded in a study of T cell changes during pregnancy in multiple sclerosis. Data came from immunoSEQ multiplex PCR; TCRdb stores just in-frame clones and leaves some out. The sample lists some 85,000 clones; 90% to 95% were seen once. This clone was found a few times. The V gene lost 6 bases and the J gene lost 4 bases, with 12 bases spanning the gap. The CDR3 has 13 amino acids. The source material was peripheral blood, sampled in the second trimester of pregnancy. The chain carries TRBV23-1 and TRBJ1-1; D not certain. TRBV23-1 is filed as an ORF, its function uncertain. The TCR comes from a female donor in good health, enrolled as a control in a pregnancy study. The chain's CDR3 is CASRHRGATEAFF. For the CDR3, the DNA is TGCGCCAGCAGACACCGGGGAGCCACTGAAGCTTTCTTT.